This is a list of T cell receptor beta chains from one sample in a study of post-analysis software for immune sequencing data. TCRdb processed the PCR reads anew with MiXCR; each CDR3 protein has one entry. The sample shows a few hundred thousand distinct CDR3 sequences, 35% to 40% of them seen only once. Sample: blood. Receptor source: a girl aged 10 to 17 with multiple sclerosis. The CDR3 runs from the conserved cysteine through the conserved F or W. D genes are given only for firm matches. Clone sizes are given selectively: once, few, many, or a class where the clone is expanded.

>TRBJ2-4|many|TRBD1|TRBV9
CASSASGTGGRGGQNIQYF
TGTGCCAGCAGCGCCTCCGGGACAGGGGGCAGGGGGGGCCAAAACATTCAGTACTTC
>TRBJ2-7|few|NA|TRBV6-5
CASSYRDTYEQYF
TGTGCCAGCAGTTATCGTGATACCTACGAGCAGTACTTC
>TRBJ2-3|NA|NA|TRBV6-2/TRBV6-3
CASRRRGALGTDTQYF
TGTGCCAGCAGACGTCGAGGTGCGCTCGGCACAGATACGCAGTATTTT
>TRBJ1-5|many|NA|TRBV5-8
CASSFGDQPQHF
TGTGCCAGCAGCTTTGGTGATCAGCCCCAGCATTTT
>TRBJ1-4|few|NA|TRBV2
CASRRVATNEKLFF
TGTGCCAGCAGGAGAGTTGCAACTAATGAAAAACTGTTTTTT
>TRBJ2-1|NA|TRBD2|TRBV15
CATSRAGLAVYNEQFF
TGTGCCACCAGCAGGGCAGGACTAGCGGTCTACAATGAGCAGTTCTTC
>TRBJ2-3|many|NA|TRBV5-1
CASSFTFSTDTQYF
TGCGCCAGCAGCTTTACATTTAGCACAGATACGCAGTATTTT
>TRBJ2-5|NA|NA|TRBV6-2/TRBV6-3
CAGSRRVGETQYF
TGTGCCGGCTCTCGGCGAGTGGGGGAGACCCAGTACTTC
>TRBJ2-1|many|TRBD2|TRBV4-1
CASSQVLAGGGNEQFF
TGCGCCAGCAGCCAAGTTCTAGCGGGAGGGGGCAATGAGCAGTTCTTC
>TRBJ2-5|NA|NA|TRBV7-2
CASSSTGFQETQYF
TGTGCCAGCAGCTCGACAGGCTTCCAAGAGACCCAGTACTTC
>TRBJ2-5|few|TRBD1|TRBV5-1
CASSLNRGAQETQYF
TGCGCCAGCAGCCTTAACAGGGGGGCCCAAGAGACCCAGTACTTC
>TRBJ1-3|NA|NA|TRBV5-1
CASSARDTSSGNTIYF
TGCGCCAGCAGCGCCCGGGACACGAGCTCTGGAAACACCATATATTTT
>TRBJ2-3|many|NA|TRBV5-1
CASSLDRRDTDTQYF
TGCGCCAGCAGCTTGGATCGCAGGGACACAGATACGCAGTATTTT
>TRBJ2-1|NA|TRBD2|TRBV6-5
CASSSVGGEQFF
TGTGCCAGCAGTTCCGTGGGGGGGGAGCAGTTCTTC
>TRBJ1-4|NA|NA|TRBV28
CASSSEATNEKLFF
TGTGCCAGCAGTTCAGAGGCAACTAATGAAAAACTGTTTTTT
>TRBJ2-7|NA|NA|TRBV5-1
CASVRFEQYF
TGCGCCAGCGTCCGATTCGAGCAGTACTTC
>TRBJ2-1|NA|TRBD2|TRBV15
CATSSGSGPYNEQFF
TGTGCCACCAGCAGTGGTAGCGGGCCTTACAATGAGCAGTTCTTC
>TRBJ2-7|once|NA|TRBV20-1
CSAPTGQGSYEQYF
TGCAGTGCCCCCACCGGGCAGGGGTCCTACGAGCAGTACTTC
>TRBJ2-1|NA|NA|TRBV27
CASAPGPRASYNEQFF
TGTGCCAGCGCTCCGGGACCCCGGGCCAGCTACAATGAGCAGTTCTTC
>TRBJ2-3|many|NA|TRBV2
CASSEATTTGSADTQYF
TGTGCCAGCAGTGAAGCGACTACGACAGGTTCAGCAGATACGCAGTATTTT
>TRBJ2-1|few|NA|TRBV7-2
CASSRAKGGTLEQFF
TGTGCCAGCAGCCGTGCTAAGGGCGGTACTCTCGAGCAGTTCTTC
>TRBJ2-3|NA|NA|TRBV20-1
CSASPGLDTQYF
TGCAGTGCTAGTCCGGGTTTAGATACGCAGTATTTT
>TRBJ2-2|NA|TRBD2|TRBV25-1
CASTPAGVAGDRTGELFF
TGTGCCAGCACCCCCGCCGGGGTAGCGGGAGATAGGACCGGGGAGCTGTTTTTT
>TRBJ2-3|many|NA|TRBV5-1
CASSMYGGSVDTQYF
TGCGCCAGCAGCATGTATGGGGGGAGTGTAGATACGCAGTATTTT
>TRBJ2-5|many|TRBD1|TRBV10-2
CATLTGNQETQYF
TGCGCCACCTTGACAGGGAACCAAGAGACCCAGTACTTC
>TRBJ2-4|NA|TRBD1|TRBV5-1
CASSFETGGSIQYF
TGCGCCAGCAGCTTTGAGACAGGGGGTAGCATTCAGTACTTC
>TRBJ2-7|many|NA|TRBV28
CASSSKSRYEQYF
TGTGCCAGCAGTTCAAAAAGTCGCTACGAGCAGTACTTC
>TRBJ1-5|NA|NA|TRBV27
CASSPLDRSNQPQHF
TGTGCCAGCAGTCCCCTCGACAGAAGCAATCAGCCCCAGCATTTT
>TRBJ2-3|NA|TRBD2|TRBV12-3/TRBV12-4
CASSSLAGVSDTQYF
TGTGCCAGCAGCTCACTAGCGGGAGTGTCCGATACGCAGTATTTT
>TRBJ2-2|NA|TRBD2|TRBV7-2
CASSRRLSGERFF
TGTGCCAGCAGTCGTAGGCTAAGCGGGGAGCGGTTTTTT
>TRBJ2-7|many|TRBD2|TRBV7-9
CASSLGGLAGWKNEQYF
TGTGCCAGCAGCTTAGGGGGACTAGCGGGGTGGAAGAACGAGCAGTACTTC
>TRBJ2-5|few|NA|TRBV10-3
CAITKKPGQETQYF
TGTGCCATCACCAAGAAGCCGGGCCAAGAGACCCAGTACTTC
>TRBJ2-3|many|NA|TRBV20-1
CSARGPSGTDTQYF
TGCAGTGCTAGAGGTCCTAGCGGCACAGATACGCAGTATTTT
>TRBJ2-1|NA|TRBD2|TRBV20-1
CSARDRPASGSGNEQFF
TGCAGTGCTAGAGATCGGCCTGCAAGCGGGAGTGGCAATGAGCAGTTCTTC
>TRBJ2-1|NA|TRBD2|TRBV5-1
CASSPSAGGLNEQFF
TGCGCCAGCAGCCCATCAGCGGGGGGGCTAAATGAGCAGTTCTTC
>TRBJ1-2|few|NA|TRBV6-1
CASRENSPYGYTF
TGTGCCAGCAGGGAGAACAGTCCCTATGGCTACACCTTC
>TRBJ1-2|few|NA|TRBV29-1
CSVNIRDGYTF
TGCAGCGTCAACATCCGGGATGGCTACACCTTC
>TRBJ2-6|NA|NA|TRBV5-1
CASSPWGLDSISGANVLTF
TGCGCCAGCAGCCCTTGGGGTTTAGATAGCATCTCTGGGGCCAACGTCCTGACTTTC
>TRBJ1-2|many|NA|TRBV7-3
CASSSLRGDGYTF
TGTGCCAGCAGCTCTCTCAGGGGCGATGGCTACACCTTC
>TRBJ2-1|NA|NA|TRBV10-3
CAISESSPRGRALGGQFF
TGTGCCATCAGTGAGTCCTCCCCGCGGGGACGGGCCCTTGGTGGGCAGTTCTTC
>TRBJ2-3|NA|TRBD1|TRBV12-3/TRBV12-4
CASAQDRVNTDTQYF
TGTGCCAGCGCCCAGGACAGGGTCAACACAGATACGCAGTATTTT
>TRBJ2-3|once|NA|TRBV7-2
CASSLGLAFNTQYF
TGTGCCAGCAGCTTAGGGCTAGCGTTCAATACGCAGTATTTT
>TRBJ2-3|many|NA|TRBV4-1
CASSQDGGGSSTDTQYF
TGCGCCAGCAGCCAAGACGGAGGGGGGTCTAGCACAGATACGCAGTATTTT
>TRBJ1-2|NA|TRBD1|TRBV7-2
CASSLAWTGTGYTF
TGTGCCAGCAGCTTAGCCTGGACAGGGACCGGCTACACCTTC
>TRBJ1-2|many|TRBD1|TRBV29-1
CSVDKQGINYGYTF
TGCAGCGTTGACAAACAGGGGATTAACTATGGCTACACCTTC
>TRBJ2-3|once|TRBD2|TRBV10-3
CAITETSGGDTQYF
TGTGCCATCACCGAAACTAGCGGTGGAGATACGCAGTATTTT
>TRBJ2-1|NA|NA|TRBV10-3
CAIGEQVGYNEQFF
TGTGCCATCGGGGAGCAGGTGGGATACAATGAGCAGTTCTTC
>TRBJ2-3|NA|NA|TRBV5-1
CAGSLGDGNTDTQYF
TGCGCCGGCAGCTTGGGGGACGGGAACACAGATACGCAGTATTTT
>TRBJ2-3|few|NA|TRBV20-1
CSASGSTTDTQYF
TGCAGTGCTAGCGGGAGTACCACAGATACGCAGTATTTT
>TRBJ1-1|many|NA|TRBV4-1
CASSQLPNTEAFF
TGCGCCAGCAGCCAATTGCCGAACACTGAAGCTTTCTTT
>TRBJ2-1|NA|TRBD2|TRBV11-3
CASSFGGTSKNNEQFF
TGTGCCAGCAGCTTCGGCGGGACTAGCAAGAACAATGAGCAGTTCTTC
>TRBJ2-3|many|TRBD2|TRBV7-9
CASSSAGIDTDTQYF
TGTGCCAGCAGCTCAGCGGGGATCGACACAGATACGCAGTATTTT
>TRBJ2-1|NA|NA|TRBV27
CASSSSGTHNEQFF
TGTGCCAGCAGTTCCTCCGGGACCCACAATGAGCAGTTCTTC